This T cell receptor beta chain was found in a study of spatial heterogeneity in lung cancer. Across the study: Each distinct TCR and UMI combination averaged more than ten appearances in raw reads. Study-level points and caveats: Counts for ubiquitous and regional expanded TCRs went along with ubiquitous and regional nonsynonymous mutations, respectively. It was found that expanded intratumoral alpha and beta TCR counts tracked tumor mutation counts.

Time point in this sample: sample taken at primary tumor resection. The 60 to 80 donors had untreated early-stage non-small cell lung cancer. TCRs were sequenced from unsorted whole RNA of tumor, nontumor lung or PBMC. Trimming took 2 bases from V and 3 from J, leaving 6 bases between them. CDR1 is SGHRS, CDR2 YFSETQ, per germline. The CDR3 is 12 residues long. This clonotype is medium-sized. Its antigen is still unknown. TCRdb re-called the 5' RACE reads with MiXCR, one entry per CDR3 protein. The sample includes 10,000 to 15,000 distinct CDR3 sequences, around 6.3% of them seen just once. Specimen: lung tumor tissue, collected at surgery. This rearrangement joins TRBV5-1 to TRBJ2-7; no clear D. The clonotype was recovered from a female donor with early-stage non-small cell lung cancer. Here the CDR3 DNA reads TGCGCCAGCAGCTTAAACTTCTACGAGCAGTACTTC. Protein: CASSLNFYEQYF.